A single T cell receptor (beta chain) is shown here with its context. This record comes from a study of blood T cell repertoires in COVID-19. Across the whole study: Samples of COVID-19 (acute and convalescent) were obtained from the United States, Italy and Spain. Sources were T cells, B-cell-depleted T cells, or PBMCs; the material itself was cDNA or gDNA.

Authors' data handling: Scientists estimated how many nucleated cells there were by amplifying reference gene primers. Sequencing used immunoSEQ multiplex PCR; TCRdb keeps in-frame clones, though not all of them. V and J calls plus clone size are reproduced from that table; the DNA served to infer D and trimming. The sample shows under 300,000 clones, about 83% of them seen only once. The CDR3 totals 16 residues. V trimming: 2 bases; J trimming: 7 bases; junction bases outside the gene matches: 13. The germline gives CDR1 GTSNPN, CDR2 SVGIG (reference sequence). The rearrangement uses TRBV30 and TRBJ2-5; 10 bases fit TRBD1. This clonotype was obtained from a human donor in a cohort sampled during active COVID-19. Material: peripheral blood. CDR3 residues: CAWSSSGTGAGGTQYF. The CDR3 DNA reads TGTGCCTGGAGTTCATCCGGGACAGGGGCCGGCGGGACCCAGTACTTC.